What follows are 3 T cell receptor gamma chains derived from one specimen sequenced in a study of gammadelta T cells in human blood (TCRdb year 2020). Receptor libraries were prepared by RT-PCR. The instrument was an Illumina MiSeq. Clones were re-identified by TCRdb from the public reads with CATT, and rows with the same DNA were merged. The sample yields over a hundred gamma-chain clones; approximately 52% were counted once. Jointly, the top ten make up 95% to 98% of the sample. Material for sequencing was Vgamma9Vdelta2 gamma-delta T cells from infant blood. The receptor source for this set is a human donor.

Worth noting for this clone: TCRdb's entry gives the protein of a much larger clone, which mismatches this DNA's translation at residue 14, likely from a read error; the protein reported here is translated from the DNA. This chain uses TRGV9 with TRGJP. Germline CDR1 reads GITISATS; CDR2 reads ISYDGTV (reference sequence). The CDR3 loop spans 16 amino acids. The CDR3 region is CALWGLQELGKKIEVF. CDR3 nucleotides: TGTGCCTTGTGGGGCCTGCAAGAGTTGGGCAAAAAAATCGAGGTATTT.

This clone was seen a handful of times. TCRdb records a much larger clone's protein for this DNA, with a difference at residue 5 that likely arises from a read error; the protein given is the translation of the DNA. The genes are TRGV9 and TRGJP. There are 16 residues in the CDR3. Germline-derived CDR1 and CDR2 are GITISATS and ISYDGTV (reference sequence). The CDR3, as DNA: TGTGCCTTGTGGGGGGTGCAAGAGTTGGGCAAAAAAATCAAGGTATTT. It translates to CALWGVQELGKKIKVF.

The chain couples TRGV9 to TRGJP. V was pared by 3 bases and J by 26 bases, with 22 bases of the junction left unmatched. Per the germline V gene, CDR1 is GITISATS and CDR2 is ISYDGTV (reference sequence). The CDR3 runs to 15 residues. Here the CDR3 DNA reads TGTGCCTTGTGGGAGCAAGAGTTGGGCAAAAAAAACCAGGTATTT. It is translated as CALWEQELGKKNQVF.